The rows below give T cell receptor beta chains drawn from one sample of a study of shared clonotypes between healthy human individuals. The repertoire was sequenced with immunoSEQ multiplex PCR; TCRdb's copy has only in-frame clones and lacks some. The sample has around 2.3 million clones, approximately 94% seen once. Sequencing was performed on naive CD4+ T cells sorted from blood. These receptor sequences come from a man aged 18 to 29 in good health. Both conserved end residues are part of each CDR3. Each record gives: D gene, V gene, clone size, J gene, CDR3 DNA, CDR3 protein. A D gene is named only where the DNA matches it firmly. Some rows mark clone size as missing; the rest say once, few, many or name a class of expanded clone.

NA	TRBV30	once	TRBJ1-1	TGTGCCTTCCGACAGCCGAACACTGAAGCTTTCTTT	CAFRQPNTEAFF
NA	TRBV7-8	once	TRBJ1-2	TGTGCCAGCAGCTTAGGGACAGCCGGGGACTATGGCTACACCTTC	CASSLGTAGDYGYTF
NA	TRBV5-1	NA	TRBJ2-7	TGCGCCAGCAGCATAGGGGACTCCCCGATCGAGCAGTACTTC	CASSIGDSPIEQYF
NA	TRBV12-5	NA	TRBJ2-3	TGTGCTAGTGCCAGCGGAAACACAGATACGCAGTATTTT	CASASGNTDTQYF
TRBD1	TRBV5-6	NA	TRBJ1-6	TGTGCCAGCAGCCAAGAGCTGCGACAGGGAAGTTCACCCCTCCACTTT	CASSQELRQGSSPLHF
NA	TRBV25-1	NA	TRBJ2-6	TGTGCCAGCAGTTCTCGAGGCTCTGGGGCCAACGTCCTGACTTTC	CASSSRGSGANVLTF
TRBD1	TRBV30	NA	TRBJ1-2	TGTGCCTGGACCCCTGGGACAGGGACGGATGGCTACACCTTC	CAWTPGTGTDGYTF
NA	TRBV6-6	NA	TRBJ2-7	TGTGCCAGCAGTAAAGGGGGGGAGTACGAGCAGTACTTC	CASSKGGEYEQYF
NA	TRBV11-2	NA	TRBJ2-7	TGTGCCAGCAGCTCGTTCGGGAACGTGTACGAGCAGTACTTC	CASSSFGNVYEQYF
TRBD1	TRBV5-1	NA	TRBJ1-5	TGCGCCAGCAGCGAGGGACAGAGCATCAGCCCCCAGCATTTT	CASSEGQSISPQHF
NA	TRBV27	NA	TRBJ2-7	TGTGCCAGCAGTCTCGGGACAAGACCTTACGAGCAGTACTTC	CASSLGTRPYEQYF
NA	TRBV4-3	NA	TRBJ2-3	TGCGCCAGCAGCCAAGAGGGACGAGGGGGCACAGATACGCAGTATTTT	CASSQEGRGGTDTQYF
TRBD2	TRBV12-5	NA	TRBJ2-1	TGTGCTAGTGGTTTTAGCGGGGGCAATGAGCAGTTCTTC	CASGFSGGNEQFF
NA	TRBV2	NA	TRBJ2-2	TGTGCCAGCAAGAAGGGTCGGCCCCACACCGGGGAGCTGTTTTTT	CASKKGRPHTGELFF
NA	TRBV6-5	NA	TRBJ2-2	TGTGCCAGCAGTCGACGCACCGGGGAGCTGTTTTTT	CASSRRTGELFF
TRBD2	TRBV11-2	NA	TRBJ2-5	TGTGCCAGCAGCTTAGACGGGACTATCCGGGAGACCCAGTACTTC	CASSLDGTIRETQYF
NA	TRBV11-2	NA	TRBJ1-1	TGTGCCAGCAGCTTAGGGCAGAGACAGTTGGGTACTGAAGCTTTCTTT	CASSLGQRQLGTEAFF
NA	TRBV7-8	NA	TRBJ1-1	TGTGCCAGCAGCTTAAAGGGCAGGGTGAACACTGAAGCTTTCTTT	CASSLKGRVNTEAFF
NA	TRBV6-6	NA	TRBJ2-5	TGTGCCAGCAGGACGGGCGGCTACCAAGAGACCCAGTACTTC	CASRTGGYQETQYF
TRBD2	TRBV6-6	NA	TRBJ2-7	TGTGCCAGCAGTTACGCGGGACTAGCGGGGAACTACGAGCAGTACTTC	CASSYAGLAGNYEQYF
NA	TRBV9	NA	TRBJ1-1	TGTGCCAGCAGCGTGAACGGTTACACTGAAGCTTTCTTT	CASSVNGYTEAFF
TRBD2	TRBV5-1	NA	TRBJ2-7	TGCGCCAGCAGCTTGTTCTCGACGGGACTAGCGGACTACGAGCAGTACTTC	CASSLFSTGLADYEQYF
TRBD1	TRBV4-1	NA	TRBJ2-7	TGCGCCAGCAGCCCCGGGACAGGGTTTAAAGAGCAGTACTTC	CASSPGTGFKEQYF
NA	TRBV7-2	NA	TRBJ2-7	TGTGCCAGCAGCTTAGTAGGCGGCGGGACCTCCTACGAGCAGTACTTC	CASSLVGGGTSYEQYF
TRBD1	TRBV30	NA	TRBJ1-1	TGTGCCTGGAGTGGTCCTAGGACAGGAAACACTGAAGCTTTCTTT	CAWSGPRTGNTEAFF
NA	TRBV28	NA	TRBJ1-4	TGTGCCAGCAGCCGGACAGTTAATGAAAAACTGTTTTTT	CASSRTVNEKLFF
TRBD1	TRBV4-3	NA	TRBJ2-5	TGCGCCAGCAGCCAAGATACAGGGGGATTGAGAGAGACCCAGTACTTC	CASSQDTGGLRETQYF
TRBD1	TRBV5-4	few	TRBJ1-2	TGTGCCAGCAGCTTGGGTCAGGGGGTCACCTTC	CASSLGQGVTF
TRBD1	TRBV5-1	NA	TRBJ1-5	TGCGCCAGCAGCTTACAGGGGGCGGGGGATCAGCCCCAGCATTTT	CASSLQGAGDQPQHF
NA	TRBV9	once	TRBJ1-6	TGTGCCAGCAGCGAAGGGGGGGCGTTGAATTCACCCCTCCACTTT	CASSEGGALNSPLHF
NA	TRBV4-1	few	TRBJ1-5	TGCGCCAGCAGCCAAGTGGGGATTGGTAGCAATCAGCCCCAGCATTTT	CASSQVGIGSNQPQHF
TRBD1	TRBV5-6	NA	TRBJ1-6	TGTGCCAGCAGCTTGGACAGGGGGTTAAGATCACCCCTCCACTTT	CASSLDRGLRSPLHF
NA	TRBV2	NA	TRBJ1-2	TGTGCCAGCAGTACTGATTCTAACTATGGCTACACCTTC	CASSTDSNYGYTF
TRBD2	TRBV30	NA	TRBJ2-7	TGTGCCTCCGGGGGAGGGACTAGCGGGATCTACGAGCAGTACTTC	CASGGGTSGIYEQYF
NA	TRBV5-1	NA	TRBJ2-5	TGCGCCAGCAGCCCCCCTCCGGGAGAAGAGACCCAGTACTTC	CASSPPPGEETQYF
TRBD2	TRBV10-3	NA	TRBJ2-3	TGTGCCATCACCCAATCCGGGGGGGCCGGAGCAGATACGCAGTATTTT	CAITQSGGAGADTQYF
NA	TRBV5-1	NA	TRBJ2-7	TGCGCCAGCAGCTTGAATGGGGTGGGATACGAGCAGTACTTC	CASSLNGVGYEQYF
NA	TRBV2	NA	TRBJ1-2	TGTGCCAGCAGTGAACAGGGTGACTATGGCTACACCTTC	CASSEQGDYGYTF
NA	TRBV10-3	NA	TRBJ1-1	TGTGCCATCAGTGAGTCTCTTATGTCCACTGGCACTGAAGCTTTCTTT	CAISESLMSTGTEAFF
TRBD2	TRBV5-1	NA	TRBJ2-3	TGCGCCAGCAGCTTGGAAAGCGGGAGGAGCACAGATACGCAGTATTTT	CASSLESGRSTDTQYF
TRBD2	TRBV18	NA	TRBJ2-5	TGTGCCAGCCATCGGGAGGCAGTAGAGACCCAGTACTTC	CASHREAVETQYF
TRBD2	TRBV6-4	NA	TRBJ2-3	TGTGCCAGCAGTGTCCCCCTAGCGGGAGCGTGGGGCACAGATACGCAGTATTTT	CASSVPLAGAWGTDTQYF
TRBD1	TRBV19	NA	TRBJ2-4	TGTGCCAGTAGTATTGGGACAGCGATAGCCAAAAACATTCAGTACTTC	CASSIGTAIAKNIQYF
NA	TRBV5-4	NA	TRBJ1-4	TGTGCCAGCAGCTTGGGGCAGGGCGGGACTAATGAAAAACTGTTTTTT	CASSLGQGGTNEKLFF
NA	TRBV6-5	NA	TRBJ1-5	TGTGCCAGCAGTTCTCAGGGCCTCAATCAGCCCCAGCATTTT	CASSSQGLNQPQHF
NA	TRBV28	NA	TRBJ1-1	TGTGCCAGCCGAAATGACCTGTCCACTGAAGCTTTCTTT	CASRNDLSTEAFF
NA	TRBV27	NA	TRBJ2-3	TGTGCCAGCAGTTGGGGGCTGACTAGCACAGATACGCAGTATTTT	CASSWGLTSTDTQYF
TRBD1	TRBV5-1	few	TRBJ1-5	TGCGCCAGCAGCTTGGGAGGACAGGGCCAGCCCCAGCATTTT	CASSLGGQGQPQHF
TRBD1	TRBV10-3	NA	TRBJ2-5	TGTGCCATCAGGAGACAGGGGGTTGGGGAGACCCAGTACTTC	CAIRRQGVGETQYF
TRBD2	TRBV7-9	NA	TRBJ2-7	TGTGCCAGCAGCTCTCGACCAGCGGGAGGGCTGAGCTCCTACGAGCAGTACTTC	CASSSRPAGGLSSYEQYF
TRBD2	TRBV18	NA	TRBJ2-2	TGTGCCAGCTCACCTCCGGGACTAGCGGGAGCTAACGGGGAGCTGTTTTTT	CASSPPGLAGANGELFF